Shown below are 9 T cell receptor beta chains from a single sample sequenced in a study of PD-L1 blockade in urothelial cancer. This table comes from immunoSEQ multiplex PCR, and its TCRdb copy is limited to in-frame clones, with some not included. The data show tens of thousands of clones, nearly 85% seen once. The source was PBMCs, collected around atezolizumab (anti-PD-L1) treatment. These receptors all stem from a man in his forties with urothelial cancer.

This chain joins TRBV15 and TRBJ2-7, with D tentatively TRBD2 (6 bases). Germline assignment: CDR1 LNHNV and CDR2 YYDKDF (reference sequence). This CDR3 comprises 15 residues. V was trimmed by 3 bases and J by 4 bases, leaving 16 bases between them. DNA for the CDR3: TGTGCCACCAGCAGGGCCCGGGACTCATTATACGAGCAGTACTTC. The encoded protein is CATSRARDSLYEQYF.

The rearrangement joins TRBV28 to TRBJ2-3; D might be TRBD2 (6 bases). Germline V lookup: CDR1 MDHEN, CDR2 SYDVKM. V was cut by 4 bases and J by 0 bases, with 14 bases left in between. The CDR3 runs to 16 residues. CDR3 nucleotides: TGTGCCAGCAGTTACCCACCCGGGACTAGCACAGATACGCAGTATTTT. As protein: CASSYPPGTSTDTQYF.

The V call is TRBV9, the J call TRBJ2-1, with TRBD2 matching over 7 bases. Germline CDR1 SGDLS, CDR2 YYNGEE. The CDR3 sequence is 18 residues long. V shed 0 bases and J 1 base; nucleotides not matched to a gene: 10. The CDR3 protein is CASSVGGGSPRSYNEQFF. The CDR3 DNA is TGTGCCAGCAGCGTAGGGGGAGGGTCACCTAGGTCCTACAATGAGCAGTTCTTC.

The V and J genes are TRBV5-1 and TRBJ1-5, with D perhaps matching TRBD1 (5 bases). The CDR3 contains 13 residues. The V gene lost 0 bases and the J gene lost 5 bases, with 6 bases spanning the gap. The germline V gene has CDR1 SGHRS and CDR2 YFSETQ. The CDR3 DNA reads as TGCGCCAGCAGCTTGGCGGGGGATCAGCCCCAGCATTTT. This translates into CASSLAGDQPQHF.

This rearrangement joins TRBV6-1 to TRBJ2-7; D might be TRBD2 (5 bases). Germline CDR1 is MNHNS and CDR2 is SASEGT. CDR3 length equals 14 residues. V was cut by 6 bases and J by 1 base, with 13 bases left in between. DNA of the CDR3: TGTGCCAGCAGGGCACTAGACGGATCCTACGAGCAGTACTTC. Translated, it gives CASRALDGSYEQYF.

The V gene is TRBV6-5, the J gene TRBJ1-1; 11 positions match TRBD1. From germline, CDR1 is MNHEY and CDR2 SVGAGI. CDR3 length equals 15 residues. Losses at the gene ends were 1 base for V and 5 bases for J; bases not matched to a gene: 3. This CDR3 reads CASSYWGQGETEAFF. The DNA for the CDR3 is TGTGCCAGCAGTTACTGGGGACAGGGGGAGACTGAAGCTTTCTTT.

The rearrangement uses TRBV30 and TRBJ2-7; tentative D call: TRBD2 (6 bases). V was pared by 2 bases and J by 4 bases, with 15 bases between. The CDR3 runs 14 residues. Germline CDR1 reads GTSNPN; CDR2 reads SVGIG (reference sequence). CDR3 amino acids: CAWSTGGFIYEQYF. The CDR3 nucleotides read TGTGCCTGGAGTACCGGGGGTTTCATATACGAGCAGTACTTC.

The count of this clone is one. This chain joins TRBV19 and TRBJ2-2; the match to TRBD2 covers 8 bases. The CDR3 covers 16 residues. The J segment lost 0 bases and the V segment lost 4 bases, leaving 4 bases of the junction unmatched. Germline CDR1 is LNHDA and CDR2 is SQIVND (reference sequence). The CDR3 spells CASSRLAGSNTGELFF. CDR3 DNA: TGTGCCAGTAGTAGGCTAGCGGGCTCGAACACCGGGGAGCTGTTTTTT.

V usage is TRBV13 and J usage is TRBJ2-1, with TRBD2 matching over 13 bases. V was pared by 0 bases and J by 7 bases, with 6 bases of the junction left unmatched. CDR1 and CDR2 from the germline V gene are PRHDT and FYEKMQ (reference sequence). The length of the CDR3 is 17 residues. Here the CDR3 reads CASSLGLAGGPGNEQFF. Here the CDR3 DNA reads TGTGCCAGCAGCTTAGGACTAGCGGGAGGGCCTGGGAATGAGCAGTTCTTC.